A selection of T cell receptor beta chains follows, all from one sample in a study of cytomegalovirus exposure and HLA in healthy donors. Sequencing used immunoSEQ multiplex PCR; TCRdb keeps in-frame clones, though not all of them. The sample holds about 160,000 clones, around 80% seen once. Sequencing used PBMCs. The receptors originated from a woman in her thirties in good health and CMV-seropositive. Each CDR3 is given with its conserved first and last residue. A D gene is named only where the DNA matches it firmly. Clone size is not always given. Where it is, it says once, few, many or a class for expanded clones.

D gene: TRBD1; clone size: -; V gene: TRBV20-1; J gene: TRBJ1-2; CDR3 length: 11; CDR3 DNA: TGCAGTGCCGGACAGGTCTATGGCTACACCTTC; CDR3 protein: CSAGQVYGYTF
D gene: -; clone size: -; V gene: TRBV28; J gene: TRBJ1-3; CDR3 length: 16; CDR3 DNA: TGTGCCAGCGCCCTAGGGGGGGCGAATTTTGGAAACACCATATATTTT; CDR3 protein: CASALGGANFGNTIYF
D gene: TRBD1; clone size: -; V gene: TRBV7-2; J gene: TRBJ1-1; CDR3 length: 13; CDR3 DNA: TGTGCCAGCACCCCCCCAGGGGGCCTTGAAGCTTTCTTT; CDR3 protein: CASTPPGGLEAFF
D gene: TRBD1; clone size: few; V gene: TRBV7-9; J gene: TRBJ2-7; CDR3 length: 14; CDR3 DNA: TGTGCCAGCAGCTCCGGGACAGGGTCTTACGAGCAGTACTTC; CDR3 protein: CASSSGTGSYEQYF
D gene: -; clone size: -; V gene: TRBV7-9; J gene: TRBJ2-5; CDR3 length: 14; CDR3 DNA: TGTGCCAGCAGCCCTAGCGCAGGGTTGAAGACCCAGTACTTC; CDR3 protein: CASSPSAGLKTQYF
D gene: -; clone size: few; V gene: TRBV4-2; J gene: TRBJ1-6; CDR3 length: 15; CDR3 DNA: TGTGCCAGCAGCAAAACGGAGAACATCGGGTCACCCCTCCACTTT; CDR3 protein: CASSKTENIGSPLHF
D gene: TRBD1; clone size: -; V gene: TRBV2; J gene: TRBJ1-2; CDR3 length: 16; CDR3 DNA: TGTGCCAGCAGTGAACTAGGGGGCTCCCCTAACTATGGCTACACCTTC; CDR3 protein: CASSELGGSPNYGYTF
D gene: -; clone size: few; V gene: TRBV15; J gene: TRBJ1-1; CDR3 length: 14; CDR3 DNA: TGTGCCACCAGCAGACCCCGGGACACCGAGGGCGCTTTCTTT; CDR3 protein: CATSRPRDTEGAFF
D gene: -; clone size: few; V gene: TRBV6-5; J gene: TRBJ2-1; CDR3 length: 15; CDR3 DNA: TGTGCCAGCAGTCCGGACGGGGAGATCGACAATGAGCAGTTCTTC; CDR3 protein: CASSPDGEIDNEQFF
D gene: -; clone size: -; V gene: TRBV5-1; J gene: TRBJ2-2; CDR3 length: 16; CDR3 DNA: TGCGCCAGCAGCTTAAGGGCAGGGACGAACACCGGGGAGCTGTTTTTT; CDR3 protein: CASSLRAGTNTGELFF
D gene: -; clone size: -; V gene: TRBV6-5; J gene: TRBJ1-2; CDR3 length: 14; CDR3 DNA: TGTGCCAGCAGGCCCAGGGTTGGGTTCTATGGCTACACCTTC; CDR3 protein: CASRPRVGFYGYTF
D gene: TRBD1; clone size: -; V gene: TRBV9; J gene: TRBJ1-6; CDR3 length: 16; CDR3 DNA: TGTGCCAGCAGCGCGGGCCCTACAGGGGGAAATTCACCCCTCCACTTT; CDR3 protein: CASSAGPTGGNSPLHF
D gene: -; clone size: -; V gene: TRBV7-2; J gene: TRBJ2-5; CDR3 length: 14; CDR3 DNA: TGTGCCAGCAGCTTAATGGGGGGGGCGGAGACCCAGTACTTC; CDR3 protein: CASSLMGGAETQYF
D gene: TRBD1; clone size: once; V gene: TRBV4-1; J gene: TRBJ1-4; CDR3 length: 20; CDR3 DNA: TGCGCCAGCAGCCAAAAGCTAGTCCGGGGCGGGACAGCGATGAATGAAAAACTGTTTTTT; CDR3 protein: CASSQKLVRGGTAMNEKLFF
D gene: -; clone size: -; V gene: TRBV4-1; J gene: TRBJ1-5; CDR3 length: 14; CDR3 DNA: TGCGCCAGCAGCCAAGATATTCGGGGAGCTACCCAGCATTTT; CDR3 protein: CASSQDIRGATQHF
D gene: TRBD2; clone size: -; V gene: TRBV25-1; J gene: TRBJ2-1; CDR3 length: 13; CDR3 DNA: TGTGCCAGCAGACTAGCGGGGGGCGCTGAGCAGTTCTTC; CDR3 protein: CASRLAGGAEQFF
D gene: TRBD2; clone size: -; V gene: TRBV4-2; J gene: TRBJ2-7; CDR3 length: 16; CDR3 DNA: TGTGCCAGCAGCCAAGATGGGGGGGAACACTCCTACGAGCAGTACTTC; CDR3 protein: CASSQDGGEHSYEQYF
D gene: TRBD2; clone size: few; V gene: TRBV19; J gene: TRBJ2-1; CDR3 length: 16; CDR3 DNA: TGTGCCAGTAGTATATTAACTAGCGGGGGCTACAATGAGCAGTTCTTC; CDR3 protein: CASSILTSGGYNEQFF
D gene: -; clone size: -; V gene: TRBV7-6; J gene: TRBJ2-5; CDR3 length: 15; CDR3 DNA: TGTGCCAGCAGCTTAGAGCCAGGTACAGGAGAGACCCAGTACTTC; CDR3 protein: CASSLEPGTGETQYF
D gene: -; clone size: -; V gene: TRBV6-1; J gene: TRBJ1-3; CDR3 length: 15; CDR3 DNA: TGTGCCAGCAGCCCCGAGGGCAGGGGAGAAAACACCATATATTTT; CDR3 protein: CASSPEGRGENTIYF
D gene: TRBD1; clone size: -; V gene: TRBV18; J gene: TRBJ1-1; CDR3 length: 13; CDR3 DNA: TGTGCCAGCACAATGACAGGGGACACTGAAGCTTTCTTT; CDR3 protein: CASTMTGDTEAFF
D gene: TRBD2; clone size: -; V gene: TRBV5-1; J gene: TRBJ2-2; CDR3 length: 16; CDR3 DNA: TGCGCCAGCAGCTTTGCCCGCGGGGGGGCATCCGGGGAGCTGTTTTTT; CDR3 protein: CASSFARGGASGELFF